This entry lists 31 T cell receptor beta chains sequenced from one sample in a study of OX40 agonist ivuxolimab in advanced cancers. The table came from immunoSEQ multiplex PCR; TCRdb's copy has only in-frame clones and leaves some out. The sample carries some 30,000 clones, under 95% recorded once. The sequencing here drew on CD4+ or CD8+ T cells sorted from blood, taken in a trial of the OX40 agonist ivuxolimab. These receptors were taken from an adult with an advanced solid tumor such as melanoma, head and neck, liver or kidney cancer.

This clone was recorded once. V and J are TRBV9 and TRBJ2-2, with 13 bases that match TRBD2. The CDR3 loop spans 15 amino acids. J was trimmed by 7 bases and V by 4 bases; bases with no gene match: 4. Germline CDR1 reads SGDLS; CDR2 reads YYNGEE. This CDR3 is CASSPGTSGVGELFF. The CDR3 coding sequence is TGTGCCAGCAGCCCAGGGACTAGCGGGGTCGGGGAGCTGTTTTTT.

The chain has TRBV21-1 and TRBJ2-7; no DNA check was done on the table's D call, TRBD2. TRBV21-1 is an annotated pseudogene. CDR3 length equals 14 residues. CDR3 DNA sequence: TGTGCCAGCAGCCTACCGGGACTAGTCTCCGAGCAGTACTTC. This translates into CASSLPGLVSEQYF.

This clone was observed a few times. This rearrangement joins TRBV7-9 to TRBJ1-6; D is possibly TRBD1 (5 bases). This CDR3 contains 15 residues. CDR1 is SEHNR, CDR2 FQNEAQ, per germline (reference sequence). Trimming removed 0 bases from V and 5 bases from J, with 8 bases in between. Here the CDR3 reads CASSLAGTHNSPLHF. The CDR3 DNA follows: TGTGCCAGCAGCTTAGCGGGGACCCATAATTCACCCCTCCACTTT.

This sequence joins TRBV4-1 and TRBJ2-7, with TRBD2 identical over 8 bases. Germline V lookup: CDR1 MGHRA, CDR2 YSYEKL. V lost 1 base and J lost 3; bases outside the gene matches: 5. The CDR3 spans 15 residues. For the CDR3, the DNA is TGCGCCAGCAGCCAAGTAATAGCGGGGTACTACGAGCAGTACTTC. Amino acid sequence: CASSQVIAGYYEQYF.

The chain uses TRBV9 and TRBJ1-1; 7 nucleotides agree with TRBD1. Unmatched junction bases numbered 4, after V lost 0 bases and J lost 5 bases. The CDR3 covers 14 residues. Germline lookup yields CDR1 SGDLS and CDR2 YYNGEE. The CDR3 coding sequence is TGTGCCAGCAGCGTAGGACAGGGTTGGACTGAAGCTTTCTTT. Protein product: CASSVGQGWTEAFF.

The chain uses TRBV6-5 and TRBJ1-2, with D perhaps TRBD1 (5 bases). The V gene's germline CDR1 is MNHEY and CDR2 SVGAGI. V gave up 1 base and J gave up 4 bases, with 13 bases separating them. The CDR3 totals 15 residues. The CDR3 DNA follows: TGTGCCAGCAGTTACTTAACTCCAGGGACCTATGGCTACACCTTC. Translating it yields CASSYLTPGTYGYTF.

CDR3 protein: CASRGNTIYF. Here the CDR3 DNA reads TGTGCCAGCCGTGGAAACACCATATATTTT. The chain is built from TRBV28 and TRBJ1-3; D is undetermined. Trimming took off 8 bases at V and 3 bases at J, with 2 bases between the two ends. Germline CDR1 is MDHEN and CDR2 is SYDVKM. The CDR3 is 10 residues long.

The chain combines TRBV7-9 with TRBJ2-7; D possibly uses TRBD1 or TRBD2 (5 bases each). V was cut by 4 bases and J by 3 bases, with 13 bases left in between. From germline, CDR1 is SEHNR and CDR2 FQNEAQ (reference sequence). This CDR3 comprises 14 residues. The CDR3 region has the DNA TGTGCCAGCAGCTCGGGACGTAACCTCTACGAGCAGTACTTC. It encodes CASSSGRNLYEQYF.

The chain has TRBV11-1 and TRBJ1-2; D not resolved. The CDR3 covers 14 residues. Trimming shortened V by 0 bases and J by 6 bases, and 11 bases separated the two germline ends. Germline values: CDR1 SGHAT, CDR2 FQDESV (reference sequence). CDR3 amino acids: CASSLASYVDGYTF. The CDR3 bases are TGTGCCAGCAGCTTAGCATCCTACGTGGATGGCTACACCTTC. Filled out from reference TRBV11-1 and TRBJ1-2, the complete variable domain reads EAEVAQSPRYKITEKSQAVAFWCDPISGHATLYWYRQILGQGPELLVQFQDESVVDDSQLPKDRFSAERLKGVDSTLKIQPAELGDSAMYLCASSLASYVDGYTFGSGTRLTVV.

The chain couples TRBV28 to TRBJ1-5; unclear D gene. CDR3 length: 12 residues. V was clipped by 2 bases and J by 6 bases, with 5 bases between them. Germline V lookup: CDR1 MDHEN, CDR2 SYDVKM. This chain's CDR3 is CASSLRGQPQHF. In nucleotides, the CDR3 is TGTGCCAGCAGTTTAAGAGGTCAGCCCCAGCATTTT.

This chain links TRBV4-1 with TRBJ2-2; D is unresolved. The CDR3 sequence is 14 residues long. Germline V CDR1 and CDR2: MGHRA, YSYEKL. V was cut by 2 bases and J by 0 bases, with 4 bases left in between. This chain's CDR3 is CASSQPTNTGELFF. The DNA for the CDR3 is TGCGCCAGCAGCCAACCCACGAACACCGGGGAGCTGTTTTTT.

V usage is TRBV28 and J usage is TRBJ1-2; TRBD1 is a possible D gene (5 bases). There are 15 residues in the CDR3. V lost 5 bases, J lost 7 bases, and 20 bases lay in between. Germline lookup yields CDR1 MDHEN and CDR2 SYDVKM. The CDR3 DNA sequence: TGTGCCAGCAGTGCCGCCCCCGGCTCCGGGGCTGGCTACACCTTC. This encodes CASSAAPGSGAGYTF.

The chain recombines TRBV13 with TRBJ2-5, with D uncertain. The ends were cut back, 1 base at V and 4 bases at J, with 10 bases in the middle. Germline V CDR1 and CDR2: PRHDT, FYEKMQ (reference sequence). The CDR3 extends over 14 amino acids. In nucleotides, the CDR3 is TGTGCCAGCAGCTTAGCAGATGGGCCAGAGACCCAGTACTTC. Translation: CASSLADGPETQYF.

The chain links TRBV19 to TRBJ2-3, with TRBD2 identical over 10 bases. The length of the CDR3 is 15 residues. CDR1 is LNHDA, CDR2 SQIVND, per germline (reference sequence). J was trimmed by 1 base and V by 6 bases; bases with no gene match: 4. CDR3 sequence reads: CASRLTSGGTDTQYF. The CDR3 DNA sequence: TGTGCCAGTAGGCTAACTAGCGGGGGCACAGATACGCAGTATTTT.

The chain couples TRBV5-5 to TRBJ2-2; TRBD1 matches at 9 bases. CDR3 length: 15 amino acids. Losses at the gene ends were 0 bases for V and 3 bases for J; bases not matched to a gene: 0. Germline CDR1 is SGHKS and CDR2 is YYEKEE (reference sequence). CDR3 sequence (DNA): TGTGCCAGCAGCTTGGGGACAGGGGACACCGGGGAGCTGTTTTTT. As protein: CASSLGTGDTGELFF.

This chain uses TRBV6-1 with TRBJ2-7; D remains unclear. The CDR3 has 11 amino acids. Germline CDR1 and CDR2: MNHNS and SASEGT. Trimming stripped 5 bases from V and 3 bases from J, with 5 bases between. CDR3 bases: TGTGCCAGCAGTTTACACTACGAGCAGTACTTC. It encodes CASSLHYEQYF.

The chain uses TRBV10-3 and TRBJ2-7, with D hard to call. V lost 2 bases, J lost 5 bases, and 4 bases lay in between. The CDR3 consists of 11 residues. CDR1 ENHRY and CDR2 SYGVKD come from the germline V gene. CDR3 residues: CAISEDHEQYF. CDR3 DNA: TGTGCCATCAGTGAGGACCACGAGCAGTACTTC.

V usage is TRBV6-6 and J usage is TRBJ1-1; D is undetermined. Per the germline V gene, CDR1 is MNHNY and CDR2 is SVGAGI (reference sequence). Trimming took off 5 bases at V and 3 bases at J, with 13 bases between the two ends. The CDR3 totals 14 residues. The CDR3 loop is CASSAILVDTEAFF. The CDR3 DNA reads TGTGCCAGCAGTGCAATCTTGGTAGACACTGAAGCTTTCTTT.

The V and J genes are TRBV6-1 and TRBJ2-7, with a weak D call TRBD2 (6 bases). CDR1 and CDR2 (germline): MNHNS, SASEGT. This CDR3 spans 11 amino acids. The CDR3 nucleotides read TGTGCCAGCAGTGAACGGGGGAGGCGTTCTGTC. Translated: CASSERGRRSV.

V and J are TRBV2 and TRBJ1-1, with TRBD1 as a possible D gene (5 bases). This CDR3 contains 12 residues. V was shortened by 6 bases and J by 5 bases, with 10 bases between the two germline ends. The V gene's germline CDR1 is SNHLY and CDR2 FYNNEI. The CDR3 sequence: CASRTGDTEAFF. CDR3 in DNA: TGTGCCAGCAGGACGGGGGATACTGAAGCTTTCTTT.

The genes are TRBV7-9 and TRBJ2-2; 8 nucleotides line up with TRBD1. There are 15 residues in the CDR3. V gave up 5 bases and J gave up 6 bases; unmatched junction bases: 8. CDR1 is SEHNR, CDR2 FQNEAQ, per germline (reference sequence). The CDR3 nucleotides read TGTGCCAGCAGCCCTCCGGGACAGGAGGCCGGGGAGCTGTTTTTT. Its protein product is CASSPPGQEAGELFF.

This chain uses TRBV7-2 with TRBJ2-5; 7 nucleotides align to TRBD2. In germline, CDR1 is SGHTA, CDR2 FQGNSA. The CDR3 sequence is 16 residues long. V shed 8 bases and J 5 bases; nucleotides not matched to a gene: 17. The CDR3 sequence is CASHFEVGGWRETQYF. The CDR3 DNA reads as TGTGCCAGCCACTTTGAGGTGGGGGGGTGGAGGGAGACCCAGTACTTC. Drawing the rest from reference TRBV7-2 and TRBJ2-5, the complete variable domain is GAGVSQSPSNKVTEKGKDVELRCDPISGHTALYWYRQSLGQGLEFLIYFQGNSAPDKSGLPSDRFSAERTGGSVSTLTIQRTQQEDSAVYLCASHFEVGGWRETQYFGPGTRLLVL.

On this clone itself: Other DNA sequences in the sample encode the same CDR3. The chain joins TRBV27 to TRBJ1-2; tentative D call: TRBD1 (5 bases). The germline gives CDR1 MNHEY, CDR2 SMNVEV (reference sequence). The CDR3 sequence is 12 residues long. V lost 6 bases and J 3 bases, leaving 8 bases between the germline ends. CDR3 in amino acids: CASRGGYYGYTF. The CDR3 region has the DNA TGTGCCAGCAGGGGGGGGTACTATGGCTACACCTTC.

This clone was found once. The V gene is TRBV5-1, the J gene TRBJ2-1; D is unclear. Germline V gene lookup returns CDR1 SGHRS and CDR2 YFSETQ. This CDR3 spans 12 amino acids. V was pared by 4 bases and J by 1 base, with 3 bases between. The CDR3 DNA reads TGCGCCAGCAGCGGATCCTACAATGAGCAGTTCTTC. Translation: CASSGSYNEQFF.

Only a few counts were recorded for this clone. One junction end does not reproduce the germline sequence, and a read error may be involved. V gene TRBV19 combines with J gene TRBJ1-1; no clear D gene. The CDR3 is 13 residues long. CDR1 is LNHDA, CDR2 SQIVND, per germline (reference sequence). The CDR3 sequence is CASSIGVNTEAFF. The CDR3 nucleotides read TGTGCCAGTAGCATAGGTGTAAACACTGAAGCTTTCTTT.

The chain uses TRBV7-6 and TRBJ2-3, with 12 bases that match TRBD2. This CDR3 is built from 16 residues. The junction had 5 bases not matched to a gene; V was cut back by 1 base and J by 6 bases. The germline V gene has CDR1 SGHVS and CDR2 FNYEAQ. The CDR3 DNA follows: TGTGCCAGCAGCTTAGTGACTAGCGGGGGTGTGGATACGCAGTATTTT. Its translation is CASSLVTSGGVDTQYF.

This chain joins TRBV10-3 and TRBJ2-2; 7 bases are a match to TRBD2. Germline CDR1 is ENHRY and CDR2 is SYGVKD. Trimming took 7 bases from V and 6 from J; bases not matched to a gene: 8. The CDR3 has 14 amino acids. The CDR3 DNA reads TGTGCCATCATGGCGGGAGTGGGCTCCGGGGAGCTGTTTTTT. This codes for CAIMAGVGSGELFF.

The chain is built from TRBV4-1 and TRBJ2-3; TRBD2 matches 13 bases. CDR3 length: 15 amino acids. Germline V lookup: CDR1 MGHRA, CDR2 YSYEKL. V was clipped by 7 bases and J by 2 bases; unmatched bases: 3. The DNA for the CDR3 is TGCGCCAGCACAGGGACTAGCGGGAACACAGATACGCAGTATTTT. Protein: CASTGTSGNTDTQYF.

The chain has TRBV27 and TRBJ1-3; no reliable D call. This CDR3 spans 15 amino acids. The ends were cut back, 6 bases at V and 0 bases at J, with 12 bases in the middle. Looked up from germline, CDR1 is MNHEY and CDR2 is SMNVEV (reference sequence). As DNA, the CDR3 is TGTGCCAGCAGAGGTGCAGGATTCTCTGGAAACACCATATATTTT. Protein product: CASRGAGFSGNTIYF.

The rearrangement links TRBV7-9 to TRBJ2-2; TRBD1 matches 9 bases. V shed 9 bases, J shed 0 bases, and the junction held 8 bases outside the gene matches. The CDR3 consists of 16 residues. Germline-derived CDR1 and CDR2 are SEHNR and FQNEAQ (reference sequence). CDR3 coding DNA: TGTGCCAGTTTACCCACAGGGGGCCCGAACACCGGGGAGCTGTTTTTT. It is translated as CASLPTGGPNTGELFF.

The chain carries TRBV30 and TRBJ2-7; 14 nucleotides agree with TRBD2. This CDR3 has 19 amino acids. In germline, CDR1 is GTSNPN, CDR2 SVGIG (reference sequence). J gave up 3 bases and V 0 bases, and 13 bases lay outside the gene matches. CDR3 DNA sequence: TGTGCCTGGAGTGTTGCGGGACTAGCGGGAGTCCCCTACCTCTACGAGCAGTACTTC. Its translation is CAWSVAGLAGVPYLYEQYF.